The entry below describes one T cell receptor (beta chain). This clonotype was recorded many times. This clone's antigen is unknown. Base qualities are not recorded, but no much larger clone differs from it by a single base. The time point label, read with the paper, signifies: patch test 1, 2 weeks after DPC sensitization. This specimen's treatment or condition label, per the study, means: therapeutic diphenylcyclopropenone sensitization with weekly scalp DPC. At each patch-test visit, blood was drawn before the patch test was applied. Patients were considered eligible if aged 18 to 70, diagnosed with alopecia and deemed suitable for DPC therapy, and patients were excluded if pregnant. Total RNA was extracted from unfractionated whole blood collected in Tempus Blood RNA tubes. Including cysteine and phenylalanine, the CDR3 has 15 amino acids. Only CDR3 DNA is held: 45 bases, read in frame from base 1. In the germline V gene, CDR1 corresponds to SGHAT and CDR2 to FQNNGV. Germline trimming: 5 bases from V, 4 bases from J; junction bases outside gene matches: 8.

Receptors were amplified or captured by RACE. TCRdb lists the instrument as NextSeq 500. Library preparation attached unique molecular identifiers to individual cDNA molecules for quantitative, reproducible TCR counting. For every blood RNA sample, sequencing covered both the TCR alpha and TCR beta chains. Per the source publication's procedure: The median number of TCRs per sample was approximately 96,000, ranging from 23,224 to 690,600. V, J and CDR3 annotation of the TCR reads was performed with the Decombinator software suite. For PS versus PT1 abundance plots, all samples were subsampled to the same number of TCRs (28,000). TCRs were defined as expanded if absent before sensitization and observed at least eight times at the 2-week time point. TCRdb trimmed public reads at Q25 via fastp, called clones via MiXCR and kept in-frame beta chains. Each CDR3 protein gets just one entry, which takes the most common genes and DNA from the rows behind it. The authors' filters were not applied to this entry. The sample table contains roughly 120,000 distinct CDR3 sequences; only one count was recorded for 12% of them. Approximately 1.4% of the sample is taken by the ten largest.

This specimen belongs to a study of human T cells and chemical hapten exposure (dated by TCRdb to the early 2020s). General notes on the study: For sensitization, 2% DPC in acetone was applied to a roughly 2 cm by roughly 2 cm area of upper inner arm skin. Throughout the study period of 20 to 30 weeks, patients also received therapeutic DPC doses to the scalp every week. Patch tests used Finn chambers with 0.01% DPC on the upper back, scored after 6 days by International Contact Dermatitis Research Group standards. The mostly female patient cohort included alopecia areata with under or over 50% scalp involvement, alopecia totalis and alopecia universalis. The libraries were sequenced as a pool, and the TCR yield per sample differed mostly because of small variations in library volumes within the pool. This study followed changes in the peripheral blood TCR repertoire in vivo during primary and secondary sensitization of alopecia patients to the hapten diphenylcyclopropenone (DPC). Blood samples were taken from patients before sensitization (week 0) and then at 2, 6 and about 24 weeks after DPC sensitization. Roughly 30 alopecia patients provided blood for TCR sequencing at one to four time points (pre-sensitization, 2, 6 and 24 weeks). Findings and caveats that apply to the study as a whole: Patch test score was positively correlated with the number of PT1 expanded TCRs, with significance at thresholds 8, 16 and 32 but not at 4. DPC sensitization did not change the number of TCRs with a frequency above 1 in 1000, and there was no evidence of changes in global repertoire structure. After repeated subsampling, changes were observed in the strength of the expansion versus patch-test correlation and in the threshold at which the correlation became significant. All patients had alopecia, a presumed autoimmune disease, so their immune response might differ from that of healthy individuals. Expanded TCRs formed significantly more large CDR3 similarity clusters than pre-sensitization or healthy control sets, consistent with antigen-driven responses.

The specimen comprised whole blood, sampled in connection with sensitization to the hapten diphenylcyclopropenone (DPC). This sequence was found in a woman in her forties or fifties with alopecia areata. Some clones in this sample may be carry-over from other donors' samples. The chain employs TRBV11-2 and TRBJ2-3; 8 bases in the junction line up with TRBD2. Read as DNA, the sequence is TGTGCCAGCAGCCTGAGCGGGAGATTTTCAGATACGCAGTATTTT. Translated, it reads CASSLSGRFSDTQYF.